Shown below are 27 T cell receptor beta chains from a single sample sequenced in a study of regulatory T cells in long-lasting Graves disease. Noted time point: newly diagnosed GD, antithyroid drugs for less than 3 months. There was RNA extracted from PBMCs, and the TCR library was made from it. Assembly of TCR beta libraries relied on iRepertoire HTBI primers together with Arm-PCR of CDR3 regions. TCRdb re-called the multiplex PCR reads with MiXCR, one entry per CDR3 protein. This table holds some 500,000 distinct CDR3 sequences, 15% to 20% found once. A further study also used this sample, focusing on T cells in Graves' hyperthyroidism and ophthalmopathy.

This specimen consisted of peripheral blood mononuclear cells (PBMCs), obtained at new diagnosis, from a patient treated with antithyroid drugs. These receptors were taken from a woman aged 35-65 years with Graves disease.

A few counts support this clonotype. The V gene is TRBV10-2, the J gene TRBJ2-7; D is ambiguous. V was shortened by 3 bases and J by 1 base, with 10 bases between the two germline ends. Germline lookup yields CDR1 WSHSY and CDR2 SAAADI. The CDR3 spans 14 residues. The DNA for the CDR3 is TGCGCCAGCAGTGAAGTGGACCGGTCCTACGAGCAGTACTTC. It specifies CASSEVDRSYEQYF.

The rearrangement links TRBV10-3 to TRBJ2-1; 9 nucleotides agree with TRBD1. This CDR3 is built from 15 residues. After removal of 11 bases from V and 1 base from J, the junction contained 9 bases not matched to a gene. CDR1 is ENHRY and CDR2 is SYGVKD in the germline V gene. CDR3 sequence: CAATEGQGSYNEQFF. Here the CDR3 DNA reads TGTGCCGCAACCGAGGGACAGGGATCCTACAATGAGCAGTTCTTC.

This clonotype has a handful of counts. CDR3 sequence: CASGQGDSPLHF. CDR3 coding DNA: TGTGCCTCCGGACAGGGGGATTCACCCCTCCACTTT. The rearrangement uses TRBV5-6 and TRBJ1-6; 10 positions agree with TRBD1. From germline, CDR1 is SGHDT and CDR2 YYEEEE. V lost 10 bases, J lost 8 bases, and 3 bases stayed unmatched. The length of the CDR3 is 12 residues.

This clonotype was found a few times. This sequence joins TRBV6-2 or TRBV6-3 and TRBJ2-3, with 7 bases identical to TRBD1. The CDR3 is 16 residues long. V gave up 1 base and J gave up 6 bases; unmatched junction bases: 10. Germline values: CDR1 MNHEY, CDR2 SVGEGT. The CDR3 sequence is CASSYYLTGRQDTQYF. As DNA, the CDR3 is TGTGCCAGCAGTTACTACCTGACAGGGCGTCAGGATACGCAGTATTTT.

The rearrangement links TRBV19 to TRBJ1-6, with D perhaps matching TRBD1 (5 bases). In germline, CDR1 is LNHDA, CDR2 SQIVND (reference sequence). V was pared by 6 bases and J by 7 bases, with 13 bases between. This CDR3 comprises 14 residues. The CDR3 nucleotides read TGTGCCAGTAGGGCGCAGGGTTCAAATTCACCCCTCCACTTT. Encoded protein: CASRAQGSNSPLHF. The full variable domain, its missing parts supplied by reference TRBV19 and TRBJ1-6, is DGGITQSPKYLFRKEGQNVTLSCEQNLNHDAMYWYRQDPGQGLRLIYYSQIVNDFQKGDIAEGYSVSREKKESFPLTVTSAQKNPTAFYLCASRAQGSNSPLHFGNGTRLTVT.

The chain couples TRBV4-1 to TRBJ2-2, with TRBD2 as a possible D gene (6 bases). Trimming pared 0 bases from V and 5 bases from J, leaving 13 bases between. The V gene's germline CDR1 is MGHRA and CDR2 YSYEKL. The CDR3 is 16 amino acids. CDR3 amino acids: CASSQEWRGGTGELFF. CDR3 nucleotide sequence: TGCGCCAGCAGCCAAGAGTGGAGGGGCGGTACCGGGGAGCTGTTTTTT.

This clonotype was seen many times. The V and J genes are TRBV7-3 and TRBJ1-2, with 7 nucleotides matching TRBD1. CDR1 and CDR2 (germline): SGHTA, FQGTGA. V gave up 0 bases and J gave up 2 bases; unmatched junction bases: 3. The CDR3 runs to 15 residues. CDR3 bases: TGTGCCAGCAGCTTAACTCCAGGGGGGAACTATGGCTACACCTTC. The encoded protein is CASSLTPGGNYGYTF.

This clonotype was picked up many times. The rearrangement joins TRBV7-2 to TRBJ2-1, with 7 nucleotides matching TRBD2. V lost 2 bases to trimming and J lost 4 bases; unmatched junction nucleotides: 5. The germline V gene encodes CDR1 SGHTA and CDR2 FQGNSA. The CDR3 contains 15 residues. CDR3 bases: TGTGCCAGCAGCTTAAGGACTAGTCCATACAATGAGCAGTTCTTC. Protein sequence: CASSLRTSPYNEQFF.

The V call is TRBV6-1, the J call TRBJ1-4, with 8 bases lining up with TRBD1. Per germline, CDR1 MNHNS and CDR2 SASEGT. J was trimmed by 7 bases and V by 6 bases; bases with no gene match: 13. CDR3 length: 16 residues. CDR3 in DNA: TGTGCCAGCAGCCTCAACCGGGCAGGGGGCGTTGAAAAACTGTTTTTT. Encoded protein: CASSLNRAGGVEKLFF.

This clonotype showed up just a few times. The chain uses TRBV5-5 and TRBJ1-5; a possible D gene is TRBD1 (6 bases). Trimming took 3 bases from V and 7 from J, leaving 11 bases between them. The CDR3 loop spans 13 amino acids. Germline assignment: CDR1 SGHKS and CDR2 YYEKEE (reference sequence). The CDR3 DNA reads as TGTGCCAGCAGCTCTGACAGGAAGCAGCCCCAGCATTTT. This sequence encodes CASSSDRKQPQHF.

The J gene is TRBJ1-5, the V gene TRBV5-5; 8 nucleotides align to TRBD1. Germline CDR1 is SGHKS and CDR2 is YYEKEE (reference sequence). The V and J ends lost 4 bases and 7 bases, in that order; junction bases with no gene match: 7. CDR3 length: 14 amino acids. The CDR3 nucleotides are TGTGCCAGCAGCCCCGGACAGGGAAGACAGCCCCAGCATTTT. This translates into CASSPGQGRQPQHF.

This clonotype was counted ten times or more. The chain couples TRBV19 to TRBJ1-2; 9 positions match TRBD1. Germline CDR1 LNHDA, CDR2 SQIVND (reference sequence). The trim removed 5 bases at V and 8 bases at J, leaving 9 bases unmatched. The CDR3 is 14 amino acids. The CDR3 nucleotides are TGTGCCAGTAGTGGCCGGGACAGGGCTGGAGGCTACACCTTC. It specifies CASSGRDRAGGYTF.

This clonotype has just a few counts. The chain uses TRBV7-9 and TRBJ2-5, with no clear D. Trimming pared 2 bases from V and 0 bases from J, leaving 7 bases between. CDR1 is SEHNR and CDR2 is FQNEAQ in the germline V gene (reference sequence). This CDR3 spans 14 amino acids. CDR3 amino acids: CASSLKRDQETQYF. The CDR3 DNA reads as TGTGCCAGCAGCTTAAAAAGGGACCAAGAGACCCAGTACTTC.

In the case of this clonotype: A read error may be the cause here, since a much bigger clone is one base away. The J gene is TRBJ1-1, the V gene TRBV6-1; 9 nucleotides match TRBD1. The CDR3 totals 16 residues. Germline values: CDR1 MNHNS, CDR2 SASEGT. CDR3 in DNA: TGTGTCAGCAGTGACCAATACAGGGGGCAGAACACTGAAGCTTTCTTT. Protein sequence: CVSSDQYRGQNTEAFF.

This clonotype was detected ten times or more. This chain joins TRBV5-1 and TRBJ1-2; 9 positions match TRBD1. This CDR3 comprises 13 residues. Germline CDR1 SGHRS, CDR2 YFSETQ. Trimming at V came to 7 bases and at J to 3 bases, leaving 4 bases not matched to a gene. The CDR3 here is CASGQGSYYGYTF. In DNA form, the CDR3 reads TGCGCCAGCGGACAGGGGAGTTACTATGGCTACACCTTC.

This clonotype was seen ten or more times. This sequence joins TRBV6-1 and TRBJ1-5; maybe TRBD1 (5 bases). The germline V gene has CDR1 MNHNS and CDR2 SASEGT. The CDR3 is 16 amino acids. Trimming pared 6 bases from V and 0 bases from J, leaving 15 bases between. Here the CDR3 reads CASRTTGHVSNQPQHF. The CDR3, as DNA: TGTGCCAGCAGGACCACAGGACATGTTAGCAATCAGCCCCAGCATTTT.

This clonotype came up many times. The chain combines TRBV5-1 with TRBJ1-2, with a tentative D call TRBD1 (6 bases). Trimming took off 0 bases at V and 0 bases at J, with 9 bases between the two ends. Looked up from germline, CDR1 is SGHRS and CDR2 is YFSETQ. The CDR3 has 15 amino acids. The CDR3 sequence is CASSLEGVSNYGYTF. CDR3 sequence (DNA): TGCGCCAGCAGCTTGGAGGGGGTGTCTAACTATGGCTACACCTTC.

This clonotype showed up just a few times. The genes are TRBV28 and TRBJ1-2, with 7 bases that match TRBD1. The J segment lost 2 bases and the V segment lost 2 bases, leaving 5 bases of the junction unmatched. Germline CDR1 reads MDHEN; CDR2 reads SYDVKM. CDR3 length: 15 residues. The CDR3 DNA reads as TGTGCCAGCAGTTTAGGGCAGACAGGGAACTATGGCTACACCTTC. It is translated as CASSLGQTGNYGYTF.

The chain has TRBV19 and TRBJ1-5; D is unclear. Germline V gives CDR1 LNHDA, CDR2 SQIVND (reference sequence). This CDR3 contains 15 residues. The V and J ends lost 0 bases and 7 bases respectively, with 13 bases between them. The CDR3 DNA reads TGTGCCAGTAGTATAGATTCTGGCATCGGGCAGCCCCAGCATTTT. This sequence encodes CASSIDSGIGQPQHF.

V gene TRBV9 combines with J gene TRBJ2-5; 14 bases map to TRBD2. CDR1 and CDR2 from the germline V gene are SGDLS and YYNGEE. J was trimmed by 4 bases and V by 2 bases; bases with no gene match: 1. The CDR3 is 15 residues long. CDR3 sequence (DNA): TGTGCCAGCAGCGTGACTAGCGGGGGGGCAGAGACCCAGTACTTC. It encodes CASSVTSGGAETQYF. Based on the CDR3 plus reference TRBV9 and TRBJ2-5, the full variable domain is DSGVTQTPKHLITATGQRVTLRCSPRSGDLSVYWYQQSLDQGLQFLIQYYNGEERAKGNILERFSAQQFPDLHSELNLSSLELGDSALYFCASSVTSGGAETQYFGPGTRLLVL.

DNA of the CDR3: TGTGCCAGCAGCTTTGAGTTCATTAACACTGAAGCTTTCTTT. Translating it yields CASSFEFINTEAFF. The rearrangement joins TRBV7-9 to TRBJ1-1; no clear D. CDR3 length: 14 amino acids. Trimming pared 3 bases from V and 2 bases from J, leaving 10 bases between. CDR1 is SEHNR, CDR2 FQNEAQ, per germline (reference sequence).

This clonotype was picked up many times. The rearrangement links TRBV5-1 to TRBJ2-1; 14 nucleotides line up with TRBD2. V was clipped by 4 bases and J by 9 bases; unmatched bases: 12. The CDR3 runs 17 residues. Germline CDR1 is SGHRS and CDR2 is YFSETQ. The chain's CDR3 is CASSPEVGGLAGAEQFF. The CDR3 bases are TGCGCCAGCAGCCCGGAAGTTGGGGGACTAGCGGGGGCTGAGCAGTTCTTC.

This clonotype was detected many times. V usage is TRBV12-3 or TRBV12-4 and J usage is TRBJ1-3; no firm D call. Trimming removed 7 bases at V and 0 bases at J, with 16 bases between. The CDR3 extends over 16 amino acids. The CDR3 is CASTPGSGFSGNTIYF. The CDR3 nucleotides are TGTGCCAGCACCCCGGGGTCTGGATTCTCTGGAAACACCATATATTTT.

The chain is built from TRBV19 and TRBJ1-2; a weak D match, TRBD1 (5 bases). Deletions cut 8 bases from V and 9 bases from J, with 13 bases between. There are 11 residues in the CDR3. Per the germline V gene, CDR1 is LNHDA and CDR2 is SQIVND (reference sequence). The CDR3 loop is CASDRGGSYTF. The CDR3 nucleotides read TGTGCCAGTGATCGGGGCGGAAGCTACACCTTC. Full variable domain (rest looked up from reference TRBV19 and TRBJ1-2): DGGITQSPKYLFRKEGQNVTLSCEQNLNHDAMYWYRQDPGQGLRLIYYSQIVNDFQKGDIAEGYSVSREKKESFPLTVTSAQKNPTAFYLCASDRGGSYTFGSGTRLTVV.

The sample holds a few counts of this clonotype. The rearrangement uses TRBV11-2 and TRBJ2-1, with 13 bases lining up with TRBD2. The CDR3 totals 16 residues. Germline trimming cut 3 bases from V and 9 bases from J; bases unmatched to any gene: 8. The V gene's germline CDR1 is SGHAT and CDR2 FQNNGV. The CDR3 DNA follows: TGTGCCAGCAGCTTGACTAGCGGGGGGTATTTTCCTGAGCAGTTCTTC. Translation gives CASSLTSGGYFPEQFF.

This clonotype was recorded many times. The rearrangement uses TRBV13 and TRBJ2-7; no clear D. CDR1 is PRHDT and CDR2 is FYEKMQ in the germline V gene (reference sequence). The CDR3 has 15 residues. The germline V and J ends were trimmed by 1 base and 6 bases, with 16 bases remaining between them. The CDR3 nucleotides read TGTGCCAGCAGCTTAGACTCTAGGACCCGTCCCGAGCAGTACTTC. This codes for CASSLDSRTRPEQYF.

In this sample, this clonotype turned up many times. This rearrangement joins TRBV13 to TRBJ2-7; 7 positions match TRBD1. V dropped 5 bases and J dropped 5; count of bases not matched to a gene: 12. This CDR3 has 15 residues. The V gene's germline CDR1 is PRHDT and CDR2 FYEKMQ (reference sequence). For the CDR3, the DNA is TGTGCCAGCAGCGCCACCGACAGGGTGAGCGACGAGCAGTACTTC. Its protein product is CASSATDRVSDEQYF.